A selection of T cell receptor beta chains follows, all from one sample in a study of blood T cell repertoires in COVID-19. Here immunoSEQ multiplex PCR was the method, and the copy in TCRdb shows in-frame clones only, minus some. There are some 250,000 clones in the sample; about three quarters occur only once, and approximately 3.2% lies in the top ten. The specimen was peripheral blood. These receptors were taken from an elderly woman with acute or convalescent COVID-19. The CDR3 runs from the conserved cysteine through the conserved F or W. The D gene is left open where the match is weak. Clone size appears in some rows only: once, few, many, or a class for an expanded clone.

clone_size	j_call	d_call	v_call	cdr3_aa	cdr3_nt
.	TRBJ1-2	.	TRBV18	CASSPQGYYGYTF	TGTGCCAGCTCACCGCAGGGGTACTATGGCTACACCTTC
.	TRBJ2-3	TRBD2	TRBV19	CASTQTSVADTQYF	TGTGCCAGTACCCAGACTAGCGTTGCAGATACGCAGTATTTT
many	TRBJ1-4	TRBD1	TRBV5-1	CASSPNRGSSEKLFF	TGCGCCAGCAGCCCTAACAGGGGTAGTAGTGAAAAACTGTTTTTT
.	TRBJ2-2	.	TRBV18	CASSPDRNGELFF	TGTGCCAGCTCACCAGACAGGAACGGGGAGCTGTTTTTT
.	TRBJ2-1	TRBD2	TRBV5-1	CASSLEASGGHNEQFF	TGCGCCAGCAGCTTGGAGGCTAGCGGGGGGCACAATGAGCAGTTCTTC
.	TRBJ1-6	.	TRBV6-1	CASSEMWTADSPLHF	TGTGCCAGCAGTGAAATGTGGACAGCGGATTCACCCCTCCACTTT
many	TRBJ1-2	.	TRBV30	CACLGKVGRDYGYTF	TGTGCCTGCTTGGGCAAGGTAGGTAGAGACTATGGCTACACCTTC
.	TRBJ1-4	.	TRBV15	CATSSEGRGEPNEKLFF	TGTGCCACCAGCAGCGAGGGGAGGGGGGAGCCTAATGAAAAACTGTTTTTT
.	TRBJ2-7	TRBD2	TRBV3-1/TRBV3-2	CASSRLGTSFREQYF	TGTGCCAGCAGCCGCCTGGGGACTAGCTTCCGCGAGCAGTACTTC
.	TRBJ2-5	TRBD2	TRBV5-1	CASSLGLAGGETQYF	TGCGCCAGCAGCTTGGGGTTAGCGGGAGGGGAGACCCAGTACTTC
.	TRBJ2-7	TRBD2	TRBV6-1	CASSEMGTIAYEQYF	TGTGCCAGCAGTGAAATGGGGACTATAGCCTACGAGCAGTACTTC
.	TRBJ2-5	TRBD2	TRBV12-3/TRBV12-4	CASKIWGGETQYF	TGTGCCAGCAAAATCTGGGGGGGGGAGACCCAGTACTTC
.	TRBJ2-3	TRBD1	TRBV25-1	CASSDDRGSGDTQYF	TGTGCCAGCAGTGACGACAGGGGTTCCGGGGATACGCAGTATTTT
.	TRBJ2-1	TRBD2	TRBV7-2	CASSLGLAGGNNEQFF	TGTGCCAGCAGCTTAGGTCTAGCGGGGGGAAACAATGAGCAGTTCTTC
once	TRBJ2-2	.	TRBV6-5	CASSGGRITGELFF	TGTGCCAGCAGCGGGGGGCGCATCACCGGGGAGCTGTTTTTT
.	TRBJ1-4	.	TRBV5-1	CASSRNAGGFNEKLFF	TGCGCCAGCAGCCGAAATGCGGGGGGATTTAATGAAAAACTGTTTTTT
.	TRBJ1-3	TRBD1	TRBV19	CASSYRQGGNTIYF	TGTGCCAGTAGTTATCGACAGGGTGGAAACACCATATATTTT
.	TRBJ2-3	.	TRBV7-2	CASSPQQDTQYF	TGTGCCAGCAGCCCACAACAGGATACGCAGTATTTT
.	TRBJ2-1	.	TRBV27	CASSLRGAGVLNNEQFF	TGTGCCAGCAGCCTAAGGGGGGCGGGGGTTCTCAACAATGAGCAGTTCTTC
many	TRBJ1-4	TRBD1	TRBV7-9	CASTPDDRVGEKLFF	TGTGCCAGCACCCCGGACGACAGGGTGGGTGAAAAACTGTTTTTT
.	TRBJ1-2	.	TRBV2	CASRAGAPNYGYTF	TGTGCCAGCAGAGCGGGGGCCCCTAACTATGGCTACACCTTC
.	TRBJ2-3	.	TRBV5-1	CASSPESNTQYF	TGCGCCAGCAGTCCGGAGTCGAATACGCAGTATTTT
.	TRBJ2-5	TRBD2	TRBV6-6	CASSTYRTSGVETQYF	TGTGCCAGCAGCACCTACCGGACTAGCGGGGTGGAGACCCAGTACTTC
.	TRBJ1-4	TRBD1	TRBV9	CASSPGGQGNEKLFF	TGTGCCAGCAGCCCCGGGGGACAGGGCAATGAAAAACTGTTTTTT
.	TRBJ2-5	TRBD1	TRBV12-3/TRBV12-4	CASSRTGGETQYF	TGTGCCAGCAGCCGAACAGGGGGAGAGACCCAGTACTTC